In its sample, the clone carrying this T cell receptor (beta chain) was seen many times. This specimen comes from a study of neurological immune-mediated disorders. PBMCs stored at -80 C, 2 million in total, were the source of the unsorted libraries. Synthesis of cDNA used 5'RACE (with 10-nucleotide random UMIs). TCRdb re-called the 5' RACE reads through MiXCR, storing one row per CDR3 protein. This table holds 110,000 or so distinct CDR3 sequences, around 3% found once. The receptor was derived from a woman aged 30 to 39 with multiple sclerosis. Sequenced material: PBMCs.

The CDR3 here is CASSPEDYEQYF. In nucleotides, the CDR3 is TGTGCCAGCAGTCCAGAAGACTACGAGCAGTACTTC. The V and J genes are TRBV6-6 and TRBJ2-7; D unresolved. This CDR3 has 12 amino acids. The V end was cut by 5 bases, the J end by 3 bases, with 8 bases between. CDR1 MNHNY and CDR2 SVGAGI come from the germline V gene (reference sequence).